The present T cell receptor beta chain was sequenced within a study of blood T cell repertoires in COVID-19. For the study at large: The analysed material was cDNA or gDNA that came from T cells, B-cell-depleted T cells, or PBMCs.

Per the original methods: Estimation of nucleated cell counts relied on the amplification of reference gene primers. The method was immunoSEQ multiplex PCR; TCRdb's version includes in-frame clones alone and lacks a portion of them. V and J calls and clone size are as listed in that table; D and trimming were resolved from the DNA. The data hold fewer than 200,000 clones, with 82% observed a single time. CDR1 and CDR2 (germline): MDHEN, SYDVKM. The ends were cut back, 7 bases at V and 4 bases at J, with 15 bases in the middle. This CDR3 is 14 amino acids long. This clone was recorded only once. Material: peripheral blood. The chain is built from TRBV28 and TRBJ2-3; D unresolved. This TCR derives from a woman aged 55-75 years with COVID-19, enrolled during active disease. The CDR3 region is CASTVSIGADTQYF. As DNA, the CDR3 is TGTGCCAGCACGGTCTCAATCGGAGCAGATACGCAGTATTTT.